These 3 T cell receptor beta chains were sequenced from one sample in a study of PD-1 blockade in classical Hodgkin lymphoma (dated by TCRdb to 2018 to 2020). Receptors were amplified or captured by the immunoSEQ multiplex PCR assay. TCRdb obtained this table from immuneACCESS and retained in-frame rearrangements with V and J assigned. These tables miss some clones; where compared with another copy, unresolved V genes account for less than half of the shortfall, and the remainder is unexplained. This sample gives 30,000 or so clones in total; around 90% of them show up just once. The ten top clones hold approximately 0.23% of the sample. This sample's time point label indicates: cycle 1 day 1 (C1D1), immediately before nivolumab initiation. Every trial patient had relapsed following autologous stem cell transplantation, and prior brentuximab vedotin exposure was what differed among cohorts A, B and C. Magnetic negative selection with a Miltenyi CD4+ T cell isolation kit was used to purify CD4+ T cells from thawed PBMCs.

The sequenced sample was CD4+ T cells from blood, obtained at baseline. Receptors were obtained from a human donor with classical Hodgkin lymphoma.

The genes are TRBV7-9 and TRBJ2-5; maybe TRBD2 (6 bases). The ends were cut back, 3 bases at V and 4 bases at J, with 15 bases in the middle. This CDR3 is 15 amino acids long. The germline CDR1 and CDR2 sequences are SEHNR and FQNEAQ (reference sequence). This chain's CDR3 is CASSLNTEGLETQYF. Here the CDR3 DNA reads TGTGCCAGCAGCTTGAATACGGAGGGGTTAGAGACCCAGTACTTC.

This chain joins TRBV7-3 and TRBJ2-3, with D hard to call. The CDR3 extends over 17 amino acids. Germline V lookup: CDR1 SGHTA, CDR2 FQGTGA. V was clipped by 2 bases and J by 0 bases, with 15 bases between them. The CDR3 nucleotides read TGTGCCAGCAGCTTAGATCGCTTTTCCGCTAGCACAGATACGCAGTATTTT. Encoded protein: CASSLDRFSASTDTQYF. Complete variable domain (other parts from reference TRBV7-3 and TRBJ2-3): GAGVSQTPSNKVTEKGKYVELRCDPISGHTALYWYRQSLGQGPEFLIYFQGTGAADDSGLPNDRFFAVRPEGSVSTLKIQRTERGDSAVYLCASSLDRFSASTDTQYFGPGTRLTVL.

V and J are TRBV5-6 and TRBJ1-3, with D unresolved. V was clipped by 0 bases and J by 2 bases, with 9 bases between them. The CDR3 covers 15 residues. The germline CDR1 and CDR2 sequences are SGHDT and YYEEEE. Here the CDR3 reads CASSLDLGPGNTIYF. The CDR3 DNA reads as TGTGCCAGCAGCTTGGATCTAGGGCCTGGAAACACCATATATTTT.